These 12 T cell receptor beta chains originate from one sample sequenced in a study of blood T cells in healthy people across ages. With a J-beta primer mix and a sample-barcoded 5' primer, a second PCR ran roughly 6 to 11 cycles. TCRdb fed the 5' RACE reads into MiXCR, producing one record per CDR3 protein. The sample lists fewer than 650,000 distinct CDR3 sequences, 27% occurring once. The sample also formed part of further work on T cells of mothers and their children.

Specimen: blood. The source of these receptors is a boy between 2 and 10 years old in good health.

The CDR3 DNA reads as TGCAGCGTTGAAGCGCCCCCGCGCGAGCGGGAGAGACTAGGGACCTACAATGAGCAGTTCTTC. This sequence encodes CSVEAPPRERERLGTYNEQFF. The V and J genes are TRBV29-1 and TRBJ2-5, with 8 positions matching TRBD2. The J call could be wrong; TRBJ2-1 is a better fit for the DNA end. The CDR3 covers 21 residues. CDR1 and CDR2 from the germline V gene are SQVTM and ANQGSEA.

This rearrangement joins TRBV6-4 to TRBJ1-2; D not resolved. Germline CDR1 is MRHNA and CDR2 is SNTAGT. This CDR3 region has 12 residues. Trimming pared 3 bases from V and 4 bases from J, leaving 6 bases between. CDR3 nucleotides: TGTGCCAGCAGTGAGGTCGGCTATGGCTACACCTTC. Residues: CASSEVGYGYTF.

The gene calls are TRBV6-1 and TRBJ2-7; 8 bases map to TRBD2. The trim removed 7 bases at V and 2 bases at J, leaving 7 bases unmatched. The CDR3 length is 14 residues. Germline-derived CDR1 and CDR2 are MNHNS and SASEGT. CDR3 residues: CASIAGHRPYEQYF. CDR3 nucleotide sequence: TGTGCCAGCATAGCGGGACACCGACCCTACGAGCAGTACTTC.

V and J are TRBV5-1 and TRBJ2-3; no reliable D call. Germline assignment: CDR1 SGHRS and CDR2 YFSETQ. The CDR3 totals 14 residues. The V gene lost 5 bases and the J gene lost 4 bases, with 14 bases spanning the gap. CDR3 DNA sequence: TGCGCCAGCAGATCGCAAGGGCGGCCAGATACGCAGTATTTT. Translated: CASRSQGRPDTQYF.

This clonotype was observed many times. V usage is TRBV6-6 and J usage is TRBJ2-3, with D perhaps TRBD2 (6 bases). The germline V and J ends were trimmed by 5 bases and 13 bases, with 19 bases remaining between them. The V gene's germline CDR1 is MNHNY and CDR2 SVGAGI (reference sequence). The CDR3 is 13 residues long. CDR3 sequence reads: CASSKLARGEEYF. The CDR3 DNA is TGTGCCAGCAGTAAACTAGCTAGAGGGGAGGAGTATTTT.

This clonotype showed up just a few times. This chain links TRBV18 with TRBJ2-7; 8 bases are a match to TRBD1. This CDR3 region has 13 residues. Germline CDR1 KGHSH, CDR2 LQKENI. V lost 6 bases and J lost 3; bases outside the gene matches: 4. CDR3 nucleotide sequence: TGTGCCAGCTCGGACAGGGCCATCTACGAGCAGTACTTC. This sequence encodes CASSDRAIYEQYF.

The sample holds a few counts of this clonotype. The chain uses TRBV4-3 and TRBJ2-6, with TRBD1 identical over 8 bases. The germline CDR1 and CDR2 sequences are LGHNA and YSLEER. This CDR3 contains 16 residues. V lost 2 bases and J lost 5; bases outside the gene matches: 5. The CDR3 reads CASSQPDRGRANVLTF. The CDR3 bases are TGCGCCAGCAGCCAACCCGACAGGGGTAGGGCCAACGTCCTGACTTTC.

The CDR3: CAGQKGTSGRDNEQFF. The CDR3, as DNA: TGTGCCGGCCAAAAGGGGACTAGCGGGAGAGACAATGAGCAGTTCTTC. The chain employs TRBV7-8 and TRBJ2-5; 14 nucleotides match TRBD2. The last part of the DNA fits TRBJ2-1 better; the J call may be wrong. The CDR3 is 16 amino acids. Per the germline V gene, CDR1 is SGHVS and CDR2 is FQNEAQ.

This clonotype has a count of ten or more. The V and J genes are TRBV20-1 and TRBJ2-7; D gene uncertain. CDR3 size: 12 residues. Germline CDR1 reads DFQATT; CDR2 reads SNEGSKA (reference sequence). V gave up 0 bases and J gave up 2 bases, with 5 bases separating them. The CDR3 DNA reads as TGCAGTGCTAGAGATCAGCCCTACGAGCAGTACTTC. It codes for CSARDQPYEQYF.

The CDR3 region has the DNA TGCAGCGTTGAACGCAGTGGATATGGCTACACCTTC. Its translation: CSVERSGYGYTF. This chain joins TRBV29-1 and TRBJ1-2; the D is unclear. CDR1 is SQVTM and CDR2 is ANQGSEA in the germline V gene. V was pared by 2 bases and J by 5 bases, with 9 bases between. CDR3 size: 12 residues.

V and J are TRBV20-1 and TRBJ1-1; TRBD1 matches 8 bases. Germline V gene lookup returns CDR1 DFQATT and CDR2 SNEGSKA (reference sequence). Losses at the gene ends were 6 bases for V and 1 base for J; bases not matched to a gene: 4. There are 13 residues in the CDR3. The CDR3 protein is CSALQGANTEAFF. CDR3 nucleotides: TGCAGTGCCCTGCAGGGGGCGAACACTGAAGCTTTCTTT.

This chain joins TRBV3-1 and TRBJ1-1; no firm D call. Trimming left V 2 bases short and J 4 bases short, with 8 bases between. This CDR3 has 13 amino acids. Per germline, CDR1 LGHDT and CDR2 YNNKEL (reference sequence). CDR3 DNA sequence: TGTGCCAGCAGCCAATCGGAGGGCACTGAAGCTTTCTTT. Translating it yields CASSQSEGTEAFF.